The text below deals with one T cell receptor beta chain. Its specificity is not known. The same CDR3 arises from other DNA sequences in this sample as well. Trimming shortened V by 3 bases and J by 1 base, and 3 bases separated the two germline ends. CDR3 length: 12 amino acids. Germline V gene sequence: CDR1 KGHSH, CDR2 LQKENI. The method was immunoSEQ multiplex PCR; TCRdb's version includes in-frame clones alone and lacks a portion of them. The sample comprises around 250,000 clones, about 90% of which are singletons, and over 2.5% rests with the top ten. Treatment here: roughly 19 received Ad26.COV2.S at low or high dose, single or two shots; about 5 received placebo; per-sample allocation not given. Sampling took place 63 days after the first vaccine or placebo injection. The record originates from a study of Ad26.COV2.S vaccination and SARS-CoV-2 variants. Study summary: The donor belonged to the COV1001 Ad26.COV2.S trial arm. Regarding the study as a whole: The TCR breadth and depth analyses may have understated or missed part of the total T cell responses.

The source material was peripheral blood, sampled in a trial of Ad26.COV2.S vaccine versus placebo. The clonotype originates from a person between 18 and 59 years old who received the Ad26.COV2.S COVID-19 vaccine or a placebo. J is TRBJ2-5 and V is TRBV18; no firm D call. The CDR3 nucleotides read TGTGCCAGCTCACCGTCCCAAGAGACCCAGTACTTC. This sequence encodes CASSPSQETQYF.